This TCR beta chain was captured in a study of blood T cell repertoires in COVID-19 (dated by TCRdb to the early 2020s). About the investigation overall: Samples from collaborators originated in the United States, Italy and Spain and spanned both the acute and convalescent phases of COVID-19. A freely available public database, intended as a resource for researchers studying the immune response to SARS-CoV-2, is where the repertoires were released. Where available, HLA class I and class II types were obtained from metadata supplied by the sample provider rather than from assay-based typing. The sample metadata nearly always contained a de-identified subject ID, COVID-19 status, age in years and sex. The samples were drawn from the first 160 participants of the ongoing ImmuneRACE study and from about 1,200 subjects provided by 6 global collaborators. The dataset comprised deeply sampled blood TCRbeta repertoires from subjects exposed to, actively infected with, or recovered from COVID-19. The material from the prospective study consisted of cDNA or gDNA derived from T cells, B-cell-depleted T cells, or PBMCs.

Broad study findings and their caveats: The quantity of clinical and demographic metadata differed by source and by participant and was supplied without curation.

The CDR3 holds 15 amino acids from the cysteine to the phenylalanine. Only CDR3 DNA remains: 45 bases, in frame from the first base. The germline V gene provides CDR1 SGHTA and CDR2 FQGNSA. The V end gives up 1 base and the J end 2 bases, leaving 3 bases in the junction not matched to a gene. The immunoSEQ Assay, a bias-controlled multiplex PCR, was used to amplify TCRbeta CDR3 regions from genomic DNA. Per the source publication's procedure: The number of nucleated cells in each sample was estimated from the amplification of reference gene primers within the assay. Sequence reads were collapsed and filtered to measure the absolute abundance of every unique TCRbeta CDR3 rearrangement. For each sample, productive Simpson clonality was calculated as the square root of Simpson's diversity index over productive rearrangements. Held by TCRdb, this immuneACCESS table contains in-frame sequences only and omits some clones. Under half of the omission traces to an unresolved V gene where checked; the cause of the rest is unknown. For V, J and clone size, that table is used; D and trimming come from the DNA. The sample yields around 130,000 clones; roughly 72% were counted once. The biggest ten clones account for about a tenth of the sample.

Whole blood was collected in K2EDTA tubes by collaborating institutions according to the institutions' own protocols. For TCRbeta analysis, collaborator samples were shipped as frozen whole blood, as isolated PBMCs, or as DNA extracted from either sample type. About this clone: The specificity of this receptor is unknown. Base qualities were left out, and no much larger clone turns up one base away.

This chain joins TRBV7-2 to TRBJ2-3; 7 of the junction bases match TRBD1. The sample consisted of peripheral blood. This receptor was obtained from a human donor in a cohort sampled during active COVID-19. The CDR3 is CASSLDRGFTDTQYF. The base sequence is TGTGCCAGCAGCTTAGACAGGGGTTTCACAGATACGCAGTATTTT.